The 19 T cell receptor beta chains presented below share a single source sample, sequenced in a study of cytomegalovirus exposure and HLA in healthy donors. Profiled with immunoSEQ multiplex PCR; TCRdb holds only in-frame clones, not every one. The table records 150,000 to 200,000 clones, more than 75% of them present only once. The source material was PBMCs. These receptor sequences come from a young woman in good health and CMV-seronegative.

The chain employs TRBV11-2 and TRBJ2-7; a weak D match, TRBD2 (6 bases). The germline V gene encodes CDR1 SGHAT and CDR2 FQNNGV. The CDR3 loop spans 15 amino acids. Trimming took 7 bases from V and 1 from J, leaving 17 bases between them. Here the CDR3 reads CASITRPGTSYEQYF. DNA for the CDR3: TGTGCCAGCATCACAAGGCCCGGGACTTCCTACGAGCAGTACTTC.

V and J are TRBV6-1 and TRBJ2-5, with a tentative D call TRBD1 (6 bases). In germline, CDR1 is MNHNS, CDR2 SASEGT. This CDR3 has 15 amino acids. V was pared by 4 bases and J by 2 bases, with 14 bases between. CDR3 bases: TGTGCCAGCAGTGCCTACAGGGCACAGCAAGAGACCCAGTACTTC. This encodes CASSAYRAQQETQYF.

The CDR3 loop is CASSFGGGLAGELFF. CDR3 bases: TGTGCCAGCAGCTTCGGCGGCGGACTGGCCGGGGAGCTGTTTTTT. The genes are TRBV5-6 and TRBJ2-2; possible D gene TRBD2, 5 bases. This CDR3 region has 15 residues. Germline CDR1 and CDR2: SGHDT and YYEEEE. V lost 2 bases, J lost 6 bases, and 14 bases lay in between.

CDR3 protein: CASSVQGGTAPLEQYF. DNA of the CDR3: TGTGCCAGCAGCGTCCAGGGCGGGACGGCGCCACTCGAGCAGTACTTC. The chain uses TRBV9 and TRBJ2-7; tentatively, D is TRBD2 (6 bases). The CDR3 spans 16 residues. V lost 2 bases to trimming and J lost 6 bases, with 21 bases between them. Germline loops: CDR1 SGDLS, CDR2 YYNGEE. Variable domain in full (rest from reference TRBV9 and TRBJ2-7): DSGVTQTPKHLITATGQRVTLRCSPRSGDLSVYWYQQSLDQGLQFLIQYYNGEERAKGNILERFSAQQFPDLHSELNLSSLELGDSALYFCASSVQGGTAPLEQYFGPGTRLTVT.

The chain links TRBV5-1 to TRBJ2-3; 12 nucleotides align to TRBD2. Germline V CDR1 and CDR2: SGHRS, YFSETQ. V lost 7 bases, J lost 4 bases, and 7 bases stayed unmatched. The CDR3 length is 15 residues. CDR3 in amino acids: CASRQTSGSPDTQYF. CDR3 sequence (DNA): TGCGCCAGCCGACAGACTAGCGGGAGCCCAGATACGCAGTATTTT.

V and J are TRBV19 and TRBJ1-2, with TRBD1 matching 10 bases. This CDR3 comprises 15 residues. Unmatched junction bases numbered 8, after V lost 3 bases and J lost 7 bases. Germline CDR1 reads LNHDA; CDR2 reads SQIVND (reference sequence). In nucleotides, the CDR3 is TGTGCCAGTAGTATCCAAGGGGACAGGGGAGGTGGCTACACCTTC. Translating gives CASSIQGDRGGGYTF.

The V call is TRBV9, the J call TRBJ1-5, with 8 bases fitting TRBD1. The trim removed 4 bases at V and 1 base at J, leaving 7 bases unmatched. Germline assignment: CDR1 SGDLS and CDR2 YYNGEE. The CDR3 runs to 16 residues. Written as DNA, the CDR3 is TGTGCCAGCAGCCCTGGGGACAGGCCGAGCAATCAGCCCCAGCATTTT. It specifies CASSPGDRPSNQPQHF.

This clone has only a few counts. The rearrangement links TRBV6-1 to TRBJ1-3, with a tentative D call TRBD1 (6 bases). The germline V gene has CDR1 MNHNS and CDR2 SASEGT. V was clipped by 6 bases and J by 4 bases, with 10 bases between them. The CDR3 is made up of 13 amino acids. CDR3 DNA: TGTGCCAGCAGACAGGGTATGGGAAACACCATATATTTT. Translated: CASRQGMGNTIYF.

The chain recombines TRBV5-1 with TRBJ1-4; D ambiguous. CDR3 size: 14 residues. Looked up from germline, CDR1 is SGHRS and CDR2 is YFSETQ. With 0 bases removed from V and 8 bases from J, the gap between germline ends came to 11 bases. The CDR3 reads CASSLGGIGEKLFF. In DNA, the CDR3 is TGCGCCAGCAGCTTGGGAGGGATAGGGGAAAAACTGTTTTTT.

This chain joins TRBV10-3 and TRBJ2-4; TRBD1 matches 7 bases. This CDR3 spans 14 amino acids. V was pared by 6 bases and J by 6 bases, with 8 bases of the junction left unmatched. Germline CDR1 reads ENHRY; CDR2 reads SYGVKD. CDR3 residues: CAISDYRDRNIQYF. The DNA for the CDR3 is TGTGCCATCAGCGACTATCGGGACAGAAACATTCAGTACTTC.

The chain combines TRBV30 with TRBJ1-2, with D unresolved. Germline V gene lookup returns CDR1 GTSNPN and CDR2 SVGIG (reference sequence). V was trimmed by 2 bases and J by 3 bases, leaving 7 bases between them. The CDR3 covers 12 residues. CDR3 loop: CAWSTTDYGYTF. The CDR3 DNA sequence: TGTGCCTGGAGTACCACGGACTATGGCTACACCTTC.

This chain connects TRBV6-6 to TRBJ2-5; the D gene is possibly TRBD1 (5 bases). The CDR3 is 14 amino acids. Trimming shortened V by 2 bases and J by 4 bases, and 11 bases separated the two germline ends. Germline V CDR1 and CDR2: MNHNY, SVGAGI (reference sequence). The CDR3 nucleotides are TGTGCCAGCAGTTACGCAGGGATAGGAGAGACCCAGTACTTC. This codes for CASSYAGIGETQYF.

This clone occurred a few times. This rearrangement joins TRBV7-9 to TRBJ1-5; D uncertain. V was trimmed by 1 base and J by 3 bases, leaving 4 bases between them. Germline lookup yields CDR1 SEHNR and CDR2 FQNEAQ (reference sequence). CDR3 length: 13 residues. This CDR3 is CASSLGANQPQHF. The CDR3 nucleotides are TGTGCCAGCAGCTTAGGGGCCAATCAGCCCCAGCATTTT.

V is TRBV10-3 and J is TRBJ2-5; the match to TRBD2 covers 12 bases. The CDR3 loop spans 15 amino acids. J lost 2 bases, V lost 4 bases, and 2 bases had no gene match. The germline gives CDR1 ENHRY, CDR2 SYGVKD. The CDR3 bases are TGTGCCATCAGTGCGACTAGCGGGGGACAAGAGACCCAGTACTTC. It specifies CAISATSGGQETQYF.

The rearrangement joins TRBV30 to TRBJ2-1, with 8 bases aligning to TRBD2. The CDR3 runs to 15 residues. V was pared by 1 base and J by 4 bases, with 6 bases of the junction left unmatched. The V gene's germline CDR1 is GTSNPN and CDR2 SVGIG (reference sequence). CDR3 sequence reads: CAWSGVAGKYNEQFF. CDR3 DNA: TGTGCCTGGAGTGGTGTAGCGGGGAAGTACAATGAGCAGTTCTTC.

This chain joins TRBV30 and TRBJ1-3; 10 nucleotides line up with TRBD1. V was clipped by 1 base and J by 1 base; unmatched bases: 7. In germline, CDR1 is GTSNPN, CDR2 SVGIG (reference sequence). The CDR3 runs 17 residues. CDR3 protein: CAWSARTGGWSGNTIYF. The CDR3 DNA follows: TGTGCCTGGAGTGCCCGGACAGGGGGATGGTCTGGAAACACCATATATTTT.

This sequence joins TRBV9 and TRBJ2-1, with a possible D match to TRBD2 (5 bases). The germline CDR1 and CDR2 sequences are SGDLS and YYNGEE. Between the trimmed V and J ends, which lost 0 bases and 6 bases, there was a span of 19 bases. The CDR3 has 17 residues. The CDR3 region has the DNA TGTGCCAGCAGCGTAGCTTCCCGGGGTGGCTTGGGCAATGAGCAGTTCTTC. It encodes CASSVASRGGLGNEQFF.

The chain joins TRBV25-1 to TRBJ1-5; D remains unclear. CDR3 length: 14 amino acids. Germline V CDR1 and CDR2: MGHDK, SYGVNS. The V gene lost 3 bases and the J gene lost 6 bases, with 12 bases spanning the gap. This CDR3 is CASSDGPAFQPQHF. CDR3 DNA sequence: TGTGCCAGCAGTGATGGGCCCGCATTTCAGCCCCAGCATTTT.

The genes are TRBV7-6 and TRBJ1-1, with 7 bases fitting TRBD1. After removal of 0 bases from V and 7 bases from J, the junction contained 2 bases not matched to a gene. The CDR3 loop spans 13 amino acids. The germline V gene encodes CDR1 SGHVS and CDR2 FNYEAQ. CDR3 sequence reads: CASSLAGGVEAFF. The CDR3 region has the DNA TGTGCCAGCAGCTTAGCAGGGGGCGTTGAAGCTTTCTTT. The full variable domain, with the rest looked up from reference TRBV7-6 and TRBJ1-1, is GAGVSQSPRYKVTKRGQDVALRCDPISGHVSLYWYRQALGQGPEFLTYFNYEAQQDKSGLPNDRFSAERPEGSISTLTIQRTEQRDSAMYRCASSLAGGVEAFFGQGTRLTVV.